A single sample gave rise to the 24 T cell receptor beta chains below, sequenced in a study of human T cells and chemical hapten exposure. TCRdb recomputed calls from the RACE reads with MiXCR, one row per CDR3 protein. The table shows some 330,000 distinct CDR3 sequences, with 5.5% occurring only once. Time point in this sample: pre-sensitization, week 0. Sample treatment: therapeutic diphenylcyclopropenone sensitization with weekly scalp DPC. The material was whole blood, obtained in connection with sensitization to the hapten diphenylcyclopropenone (DPC). The receptors shown here come from a woman aged 18-29 years with alopecia areata. Some clones in this sample may be carry-over from other donors' samples.

V is TRBV10-3 and J is TRBJ2-7; D is undetermined. V was clipped by 6 bases and J by 2 bases, with 8 bases between them. Germline V gene data show CDR1 as ENHRY and CDR2 as SYGVKD. This CDR3 spans 12 amino acids. CDR3 sequence: CAIRTDTYEQYF. CDR3 DNA: TGTGCCATCAGGACTGACACCTACGAGCAGTACTTC.

This clonotype has a count of ten or more. The chain has TRBV20-1 and TRBJ2-7; D remains ambiguous. CDR3 length: 12 residues. Germline assignment: CDR1 DFQATT and CDR2 SNEGSKA (reference sequence). V lost 3 bases, J lost 2 bases, and 8 bases lay in between. In DNA, the CDR3 is TGCAGTGCTAGGATACCACCCTACGAGCAGTACTTC. As protein: CSARIPPYEQYF.

This clonotype was counted many times. Here the CDR3 DNA reads TGTGCCAGCAGTGCACCCGCTTCGACAGATACGCAGTATTTT. Its protein product is CASSAPASTDTQYF. The rearrangement joins TRBV6-2 or TRBV6-3 to TRBJ2-3; D remains unclear. Trimming stripped 5 bases from V and 3 bases from J, with 12 bases between. Germline loops: CDR1 MNHEY, CDR2 SVGEGT. This CDR3 is 14 amino acids long.

The chain is built from TRBV18 and TRBJ2-3, with 9 bases lining up with TRBD1. CDR1 KGHSH and CDR2 LQKENI come from the germline V gene. V lost 5 bases, J lost 0 bases, and 9 bases stayed unmatched. CDR3 size: 17 residues. The CDR3 sequence: CASSYYRGLRSTDTQYF. CDR3 nucleotide sequence: TGTGCCAGCTCATATTACAGGGGGCTGCGTAGCACAGATACGCAGTATTTT.

V is TRBV7-2 and J is TRBJ1-5; D remains unclear. CDR1 is SGHTA, CDR2 FQGNSA, per germline. The CDR3 is 14 residues long. The V end lost 5 bases, the J end lost 5 bases, and 13 bases lay between the germline ends. CDR3 region: CASSPGAVDQPQHF. CDR3 nucleotide sequence: TGTGCCAGCAGCCCAGGAGCGGTCGATCAGCCCCAGCATTTT.

The sample holds many counts of this clonotype. V and J are TRBV12-3 or TRBV12-4 and TRBJ1-5; D unresolved. Between the trimmed V and J ends, which lost 5 bases and 3 bases, there was a span of 14 bases. CDR3 size: 15 residues. The CDR3 spells CASSPPTEANQPQHF. The CDR3 nucleotides read TGTGCCAGCAGTCCCCCGACCGAGGCCAATCAGCCCCAGCATTTT.

This clonotype has only a few counts. CDR3 bases: TGCGCCAGCAGCTTGGTGGTCACAGCAACCTACAATGAGCAGTTCTTC. Translated: CASSLVVTATYNEQFF. J is TRBJ2-1 and V is TRBV5-1; D unresolved. Germline V gene lookup returns CDR1 SGHRS and CDR2 YFSETQ. Trimming took off 0 bases at V and 2 bases at J, with 12 bases between the two ends. This CDR3 contains 16 residues. Looking up the rest from reference TRBV5-1 and TRBJ2-1 gives the full variable domain: KAGVTQTPRYLIKTRGQQVTLSCSPISGHRSVSWYQQTPGQGLQFLFEYFSETQRNKGNFPGRFSGRQFSNSRSEMNVSTLELGDSALYLCASSLVVTATYNEQFFGPGTRLTVL.

This clonotype has a handful of counts. This chain links TRBV7-2 with TRBJ2-3; 13 bases match TRBD2. The CDR3 has 17 amino acids. The germline V gene encodes CDR1 SGHTA and CDR2 FQGNSA. Unmatched junction bases numbered 5, after V lost 3 bases and J lost 2 bases. CDR3 nucleotide sequence: TGTGCCAGCAGCTTCGGACTAGCGGGGGCCACCACAGATACGCAGTATTTT. Its protein product is CASSFGLAGATTDTQYF.

This clonotype was picked up a small number of times. The chain is built from TRBV2 and TRBJ1-6, with D possibly being TRBD1 (6 bases). Trimming left V 8 bases short and J 7 bases short, with 12 bases between. This CDR3 region has 13 residues. Germline V gene lookup returns CDR1 SNHLY and CDR2 FYNNEI. CDR3 sequence: CASFDRWNSPLHF. CDR3 bases: TGTGCCAGCTTCGACAGGTGGAATTCACCCCTCCACTTT.

This chain joins TRBV7-2 and TRBJ1-2; D call uncertain. Germline V gene sequence: CDR1 SGHTA, CDR2 FQGNSA. Trimming cost V 2 bases and J 8 bases, with 30 bases left between them. This CDR3 is built from 19 residues. Here the CDR3 reads CASSLFREVEYPSGKGYTF. CDR3 sequence (DNA): TGTGCCAGCAGCTTATTTCGTGAGGTCGAGTACCCGTCAGGAAAAGGCTACACCTTC.

This sequence joins TRBV7-6 and TRBJ2-3, with 8 bases fitting TRBD1. The J segment lost 4 bases and the V segment lost 4 bases, leaving 10 bases of the junction unmatched. The CDR3 is 16 residues long. CDR1 is SGHVS, CDR2 FNYEAQ, per germline. CDR3 nucleotide sequence: TGTGCCAGCAGCTCCATCCGGGACAGGCACCCAGATACGCAGTATTTT. Translating it yields CASSSIRDRHPDTQYF.

This sequence joins TRBV14 and TRBJ2-1, with 13 bases fitting TRBD2. V lost 1 base to trimming and J lost 7 bases; unmatched junction nucleotides: 10. CDR3 length: 18 residues. The germline CDR1 and CDR2 sequences are SGHDN and FVKESK. The CDR3 region is CASSQVRLLAGGLNEQFF. CDR3 nucleotide sequence: TGTGCCAGCAGCCAAGTTCGGCTACTAGCGGGGGGGCTTAATGAGCAGTTCTTC.

This clonotype showed up just a few times. The gene calls are TRBV15 and TRBJ2-7; the D is unclear. V was shortened by 3 bases and J by 4 bases, with 10 bases between the two germline ends. Germline V gene data show CDR1 as LNHNV and CDR2 as YYDKDF (reference sequence). There are 13 residues in the CDR3. The CDR3 reads CATSSNHRYEQYF. CDR3 coding DNA: TGTGCCACCAGCAGCAACCATAGGTACGAGCAGTACTTC.

This clonotype was picked up a small number of times. CDR3 protein: CAISETAGGSQDTQYF. CDR3 nucleotide sequence: TGTGCCATCAGTGAGACGGCGGGGGGCTCTCAAGATACGCAGTATTTT. The chain uses TRBV10-3 and TRBJ2-3; 8 bases map to TRBD2. The CDR3 runs to 16 residues. Germline V gene sequence: CDR1 ENHRY, CDR2 SYGVKD. J gave up 5 bases and V 2 bases, and 9 bases lay outside the gene matches.

This clonotype has just a few counts. The genes are TRBV28 and TRBJ2-1; tentatively, D is TRBD2 (7 bases). CDR1 MDHEN and CDR2 SYDVKM come from the germline V gene. The CDR3 consists of 15 residues. V lost 1 base, J lost 6 bases, and 13 bases lay in between. CDR3 coding DNA: TGTGCCAGCAGTTTATTTGGGGGGGCGCGCAATGAGCAGTTCTTC. Amino acids: CASSLFGGARNEQFF. Full variable domain (rest looked up from reference TRBV28 and TRBJ2-1): DVKVTQSSRYLVKRTGEKVFLECVQDMDHENMFWYRQDPGLGLRLIYFSYDVKMKEKGDIPEGYSVSREKKERFSLILESASTNQTSMYLCASSLFGGARNEQFFGPGTRLTVL.

This clonotype was recorded many times. This chain joins TRBV6-2 or TRBV6-3 and TRBJ2-3; no clear D. The CDR3 length is 12 residues. The germline V and J ends were trimmed by 6 bases and 7 bases, with 11 bases remaining between them. Looked up from germline, CDR1 is MNHEY and CDR2 is SVGEGT. The CDR3 region is CASSSTPNTQYF. DNA for the CDR3: TGTGCCAGCAGCTCTACCCCCAATACGCAGTATTTT.

Only a few counts were recorded for this clonotype. This chain links TRBV4-1 with TRBJ2-7; TRBD2 matches at 10 bases. Germline V gives CDR1 MGHRA, CDR2 YSYEKL. V shed 4 bases and J 3 bases; nucleotides not matched to a gene: 6. The CDR3 runs to 15 residues. CDR3 loop: CASSPRSSGSYEQYF. Here the CDR3 DNA reads TGCGCCAGCAGCCCTAGGTCTAGCGGGAGCTACGAGCAGTACTTC.

With regard to this clonotype: A much larger clone lies one base from this, so it may be a read error. V gene TRBV18 combines with J gene TRBJ1-2, with unresolved D. CDR3 length equals 15 residues. The germline V gene encodes CDR1 KGHSH and CDR2 LQKENI. CDR3 sequence: CASLPLTSREVGYTF. The CDR3 DNA follows: TGTGCCAGCTTACCATTGACCTCAAGGGAGGTCGGCTACACCTTC.

This clonotype was counted a few times. This CDR3 is CSARVGTGDTEAFF. DNA for the CDR3: TGCAGTGCTAGAGTTGGGACAGGAGACACTGAAGCTTTCTTT. The V and J genes are TRBV20-1 and TRBJ1-1; 8 positions agree with TRBD1. The length of the CDR3 is 14 residues. CDR1 and CDR2 (germline): DFQATT, SNEGSKA (reference sequence). The V and J ends lost 1 base and 3 bases, in that order; junction bases with no gene match: 4.

This clonotype was seen ten or more times. The chain recombines TRBV6-4 with TRBJ2-3; no firm D call. Trimming removed 4 bases at V and 0 bases at J, with 5 bases between. The CDR3 has 13 amino acids. CDR1 and CDR2 (germline): MRHNA, SNTAGT. CDR3 nucleotides: TGTGCCAGCAGTGCTGCTAGCACAGATACGCAGTATTTT. It is translated as CASSAASTDTQYF.

This clonotype was detected many times. The gene calls are TRBV6-2 or TRBV6-3 and TRBJ2-3, with a weak D call TRBD2 (6 bases). Deletions cut 0 bases from V and 2 bases from J, with 18 bases between. This CDR3 is 18 amino acids long. The germline V gene has CDR1 MNHEY and CDR2 SVGEGT. In DNA, the CDR3 is TGTGCCAGCAGTTACTCGAAATGGAGGGGATCGCACACAGATACGCAGTATTTT. Translating it yields CASSYSKWRGSHTDTQYF.

CDR3 sequence reads: CASSQEGDKLYGYTF. The CDR3 DNA reads as TGCGCCAGCAGCCAAGAGGGGGATAAGTTGTATGGCTACACCTTC. The J gene is TRBJ1-2, the V gene TRBV4-1; the D gene is possibly TRBD1 (5 bases). The V gene lost 0 bases and the J gene lost 5 bases, with 13 bases spanning the gap. Per the germline V gene, CDR1 is MGHRA and CDR2 is YSYEKL. This CDR3 region has 15 residues.

The chain joins TRBV6-2 or TRBV6-3 to TRBJ1-1; the D gene is possibly TRBD1 (6 bases). This CDR3 has 15 residues. Germline V gene lookup returns CDR1 MNHEY and CDR2 SVGEGT. V was pared by 6 bases and J by 4 bases, with 18 bases between. In nucleotides, the CDR3 is TGTGCCAGCAGCCCCGTTGGGGGGGGGCTCACTGAAGCTTTCTTT. Translation: CASSPVGGGLTEAFF.

The CDR3 sequence: CASDDLLGRANTEAFF. In DNA form, the CDR3 reads TGTGCCAGCGATGACCTTTTGGGCAGGGCGAACACTGAAGCTTTCTTT. The chain recombines TRBV6-1 with TRBJ1-1; D is possibly TRBD1 (5 bases). The CDR3 is made up of 16 amino acids. Per germline, CDR1 MNHNS and CDR2 SASEGT. The germline V and J ends were trimmed by 8 bases and 1 base, with 20 bases remaining between them.